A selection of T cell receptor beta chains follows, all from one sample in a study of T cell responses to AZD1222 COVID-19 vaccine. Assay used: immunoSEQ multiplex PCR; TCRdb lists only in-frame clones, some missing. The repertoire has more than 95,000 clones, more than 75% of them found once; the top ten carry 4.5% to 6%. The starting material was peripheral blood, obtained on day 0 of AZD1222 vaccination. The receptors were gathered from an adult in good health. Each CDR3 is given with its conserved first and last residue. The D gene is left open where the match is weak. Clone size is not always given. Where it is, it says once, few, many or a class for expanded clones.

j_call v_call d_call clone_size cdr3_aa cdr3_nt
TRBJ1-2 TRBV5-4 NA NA CASSLDGGYTF TGTGCCAGCAGCTTGGATGGTGGCTACACCTTC
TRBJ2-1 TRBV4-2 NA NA CASSGGASSYNEQFF TGTGCCAGCAGCGGGGGCGCTAGCTCCTACAATGAGCAGTTCTTC
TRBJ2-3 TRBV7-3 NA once CASSFAGPGEGDTQYF TGTGCCAGCAGCTTCGCGGGGCCGGGGGAAGGGGATACGCAGTATTTT
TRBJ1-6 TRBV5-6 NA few CASSLVRPGNSPLHF TGTGCCAGCAGCTTGGTGAGGCCCGGGAATTCACCCCTCCACTTT
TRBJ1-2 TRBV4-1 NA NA CASSQEPGSRPGYTF TGCGCCAGCAGCCAAGAACCGGGTTCTAGGCCTGGCTACACCTTC
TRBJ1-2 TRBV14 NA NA CASSLKGARGNYGYTF TGTGCCAGCAGCCTGAAAGGGGCCCGGGGCAACTATGGCTACACCTTC
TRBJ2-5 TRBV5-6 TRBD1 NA CASSGTGTGGFGDQETQYF TGTGCCAGCAGCGGGACCGGGACAGGGGGCTTTGGGGACCAAGAGACCCAGTACTTC
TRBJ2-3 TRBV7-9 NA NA CASSSSGGLENTDTQYF TGTGCCAGCAGCTCGTCCGGAGGACTCGAGAACACAGATACGCAGTATTTT
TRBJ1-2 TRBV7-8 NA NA CASSLSRTAAMGYTF TGTGCCAGCAGCTTATCTAGGACGGCGGCTATGGGCTACACCTTC
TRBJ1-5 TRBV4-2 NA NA CASSRGGGVDQPQHF TGTGCCAGCAGCCGAGGAGGGGGAGTAGATCAGCCCCAGCATTTT
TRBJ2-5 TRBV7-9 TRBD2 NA CASSPLAGSQETQYF TGTGCCAGCAGCCCCCTAGCGGGGTCGCAAGAGACCCAGTACTTC
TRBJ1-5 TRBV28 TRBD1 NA CASSLSTGVSNQPQHF TGTGCCAGCAGTTTATCGACAGGGGTAAGCAATCAGCCCCAGCATTTT
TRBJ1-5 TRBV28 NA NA CASRTEDQPQHF TGTGCCAGCAGGACAGAAGACCAGCCCCAGCATTTT
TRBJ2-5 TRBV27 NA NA CASSPDGLVAQYF TGTGCCAGCAGTCCGGACGGACTCGTGGCCCAGTACTTC
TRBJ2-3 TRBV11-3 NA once CASSLRTSTDTQYF TGTGCCAGCAGCCTAAGGACCAGCACAGATACGCAGTATTTT
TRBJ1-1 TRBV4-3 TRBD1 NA CASSQEGDRGGDTEAFF TGCGCCAGCAGCCAAGAGGGGGACAGGGGAGGGGACACTGAAGCTTTCTTT
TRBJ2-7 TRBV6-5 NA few CASTEMSEQYF TGTGCCAGCACCGAAATGAGCGAGCAGTACTTC
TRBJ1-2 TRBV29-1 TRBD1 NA CSVGDRGNYGYTF TGCAGCGTTGGAGACAGGGGGAACTATGGCTACACCTTC
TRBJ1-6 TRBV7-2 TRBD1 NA CASSSGQGYSPLHF TGTGCCAGCAGCTCCGGACAGGGCTATTCACCCCTCCACTTT
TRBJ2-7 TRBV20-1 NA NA CSASSRGEQYF TGCAGTGCTAGTAGCCGTGGCGAGCAGTACTTC
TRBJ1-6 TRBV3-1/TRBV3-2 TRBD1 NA CASSQDWGDRPNSPLHF TGTGCCAGCAGCCAAGATTGGGGGGACAGGCCGAATTCACCCCTCCACTTT
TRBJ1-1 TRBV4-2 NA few CASSQDRIEAFF TGTGCCAGCAGCCAAGATCGCATTGAAGCTTTCTTT
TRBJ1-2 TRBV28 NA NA CASSFTADYGYTF TGTGCCAGCAGTTTTACAGCAGACTATGGCTACACCTTC
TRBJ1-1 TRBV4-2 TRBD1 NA CASSQGGTGFMNTEAFF TGTGCCAGCAGCCAAGGCGGGACAGGGTTTATGAACACTGAAGCTTTCTTT
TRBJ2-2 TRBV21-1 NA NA CAVKGQGNTGELFF TGTGCCGTAAAGGGACAGGGGAACACCGGGGAGCTGTTTTTT
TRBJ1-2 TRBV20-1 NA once CSAGRGYGYTF TGCAGTGCTGGCAGGGGCTATGGCTACACCTTC
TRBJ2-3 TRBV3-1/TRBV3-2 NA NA CASSQPGVGTDTQYF TGTGCCAGCAGCCAACCCGGAGTGGGTACAGATACGCAGTATTTT
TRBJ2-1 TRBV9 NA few CASSAGTLGNNEQFF TGTGCCAGCAGCGCCGGGACTTTGGGCAACAATGAGCAGTTCTTC
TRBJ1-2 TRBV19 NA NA CASTPAPALNYGYTF TGTGCCAGTACCCCAGCTCCTGCCCTTAACTATGGCTACACCTTC
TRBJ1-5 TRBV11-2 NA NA CASSLEWGVGQPQHF TGTGCCAGCAGCTTAGAGTGGGGGGTAGGGCAGCCCCAGCATTTT
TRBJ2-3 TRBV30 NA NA CAWSGSADTQYF TGTGCCTGGAGTGGGTCGGCAGATACGCAGTATTTT
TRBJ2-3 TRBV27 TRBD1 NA CARVQGKTDTQYF TGTGCCAGGGTACAGGGGAAGACAGATACGCAGTATTTT
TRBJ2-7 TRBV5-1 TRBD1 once CASSSQGSSYEQYF TGCGCCAGCAGCTCACAGGGGTCCTCCTACGAGCAGTACTTC
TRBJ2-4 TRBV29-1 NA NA CSVLHRVGNIQYF TGCAGCGTCCTCCACAGGGTCGGGAACATTCAGTACTTC
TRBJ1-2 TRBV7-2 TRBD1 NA CASSLSSQGGYGYTF TGTGCCAGCAGCTTATCCTCACAGGGGGGCTATGGCTACACCTTC
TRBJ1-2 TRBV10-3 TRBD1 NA CAISESGQGYGYTF TGTGCCATCAGTGAGTCTGGACAGGGCTATGGCTACACCTTC
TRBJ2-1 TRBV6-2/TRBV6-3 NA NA CASSTGHLTSNEQFF TGTGCCAGCAGTACGGGACATTTGACATCCAATGAGCAGTTCTTC
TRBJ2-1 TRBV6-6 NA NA CASSWGQGPYNEQFF TGTGCCAGCAGTTGGGGTCAGGGCCCCTACAATGAGCAGTTCTTC
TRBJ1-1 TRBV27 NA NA CASYGLRRAFF TGTGCCAGTTACGGGCTGAGACGAGCTTTCTTT
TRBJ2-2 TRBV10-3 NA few CAISGTGGHTGELFF TGTGCCATCAGTGGGACCGGGGGACACACCGGGGAGCTGTTTTTT
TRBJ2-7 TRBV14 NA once CASSQEPPGSLYEYEQYF TGTGCCAGCAGCCAAGAGCCCCCCGGTTCCCTGTATGAATACGAGCAGTACTTC
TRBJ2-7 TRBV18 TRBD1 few CASSPGTGAYEQYF TGTGCCAGCTCACCCGGGACAGGGGCCTACGAGCAGTACTTC
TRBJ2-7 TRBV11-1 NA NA CASSPDGSSSYEQYF TGTGCCAGCAGCCCCGACGGTTCAAGCTCCTACGAGCAGTACTTC
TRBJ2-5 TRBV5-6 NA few CASSLLGDLGQTQYF TGTGCCAGCAGCTTGTTAGGGGACTTGGGGCAGACCCAGTACTTC
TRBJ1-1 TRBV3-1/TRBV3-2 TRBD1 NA CASSRGQGKAFF TGTGCCAGCAGCCGGGGACAGGGAAAAGCTTTCTTT
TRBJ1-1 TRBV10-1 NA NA CASSELMGGTEAFF TGCGCCAGCAGTGAATTGATGGGGGGCACTGAAGCTTTCTTT
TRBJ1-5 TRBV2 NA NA CASSEGIGASGQPQHF TGTGCCAGCAGTGAGGGGATAGGGGCCTCGGGGCAGCCCCAGCATTTT
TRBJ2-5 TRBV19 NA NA CASSRGGWETQYF TGTGCCAGTAGTAGGGGGGGCTGGGAGACCCAGTACTTC
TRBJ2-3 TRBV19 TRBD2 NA CASGTSGTDTQYF TGTGCCAGTGGGACTAGCGGCACAGATACGCAGTATTTT
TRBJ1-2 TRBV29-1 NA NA CSVIGTPGRGGYTF TGCAGCGTTATAGGTACACCTGGTCGAGGGGGCTACACCTTC
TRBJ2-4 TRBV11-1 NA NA CASSLGNSLAKNIQYF TGTGCCAGCAGCTTAGGAAATTCGCTAGCCAAAAACATTCAGTACTTC
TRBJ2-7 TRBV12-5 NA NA CASGLVVQPLSYEQYF TGTGCTAGTGGTTTGGTTGTACAGCCACTATCCTACGAGCAGTACTTC
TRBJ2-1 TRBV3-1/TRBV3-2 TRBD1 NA CASSQYGTGRVNEQFF TGTGCCAGCAGCCAATATGGGACAGGGAGGGTCAATGAGCAGTTCTTC
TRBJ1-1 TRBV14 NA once CASSQGNTEAFF TGTGCCAGCAGCCAGGGGAACACTGAAGCTTTCTTT
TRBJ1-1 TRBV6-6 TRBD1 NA CASSGTVPEAFF TGTGCCAGCAGCGGGACAGTACCTGAAGCTTTCTTT
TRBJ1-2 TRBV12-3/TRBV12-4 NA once CASSFGGAYGYTF TGTGCCAGCAGTTTTGGGGGGGCCTATGGCTACACCTTC
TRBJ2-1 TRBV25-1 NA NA CASSESGGVHEQFF TGTGCCAGCAGTGAATCTGGGGGAGTACATGAGCAGTTCTTC